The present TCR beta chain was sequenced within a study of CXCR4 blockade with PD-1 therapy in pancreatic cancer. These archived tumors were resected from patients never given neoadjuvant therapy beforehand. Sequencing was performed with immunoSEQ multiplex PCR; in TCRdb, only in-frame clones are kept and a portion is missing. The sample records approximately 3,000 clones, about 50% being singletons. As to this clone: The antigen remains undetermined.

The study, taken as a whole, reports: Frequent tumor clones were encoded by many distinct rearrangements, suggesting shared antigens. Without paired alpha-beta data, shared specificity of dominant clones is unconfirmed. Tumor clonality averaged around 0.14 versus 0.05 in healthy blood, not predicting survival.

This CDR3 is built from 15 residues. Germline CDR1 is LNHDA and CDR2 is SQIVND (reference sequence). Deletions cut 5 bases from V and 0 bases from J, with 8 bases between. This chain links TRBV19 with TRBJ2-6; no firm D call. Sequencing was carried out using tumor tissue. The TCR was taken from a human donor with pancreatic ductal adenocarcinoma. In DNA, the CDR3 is TGTGCCAGTAGTCCCGGCCGCTCTGGGGCCAACGTCCTGACTTTC. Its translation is CASSPGRSGANVLTF. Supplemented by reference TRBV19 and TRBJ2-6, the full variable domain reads DGGITQSPKYLFRKEGQNVTLSCEQNLNHDAMYWYRQDPGQGLRLIYYSQIVNDFQKGDIAEGYSVSREKKESFPLTVTSAQKNPTAFYLCASSPGRSGANVLTFGAGSRLTVL.